This T cell receptor (beta chain) was found in a study of T cells in women clearing cervical HPV infection. Each participant carried one incident cervical HPV16 infection only. Details on this clone: The read is 3 residues too short to cover the CDR3 end, so that end is filled in from the germline J gene.

Germline loops: CDR1 SGHTA, CDR2 FQGNSA. The CDR3 sequence is 13 residues long. V was clipped by 2 bases and J by 5 bases, with 7 bases between them. Using immunoSEQ multiplex PCR, the repertoire was profiled, and TCRdb retains in-frame clones only, with some absent. Its table records tens of thousands of clones. This TCR derives from a woman aged 18 to 75 with a cervical HPV16 infection that either progressed to CIN3+ or cleared (not recorded which). The chain employs TRBV7-2 and TRBJ2-4; D is unresolved. The sample taken for sequencing was blood buffy coat. CDR3 sequence reads: CASSLNRQNIQYF. The part of the CDR3 DNA that was read is TGTGCCAGCAGCTTAAACAGACAAAACATT.